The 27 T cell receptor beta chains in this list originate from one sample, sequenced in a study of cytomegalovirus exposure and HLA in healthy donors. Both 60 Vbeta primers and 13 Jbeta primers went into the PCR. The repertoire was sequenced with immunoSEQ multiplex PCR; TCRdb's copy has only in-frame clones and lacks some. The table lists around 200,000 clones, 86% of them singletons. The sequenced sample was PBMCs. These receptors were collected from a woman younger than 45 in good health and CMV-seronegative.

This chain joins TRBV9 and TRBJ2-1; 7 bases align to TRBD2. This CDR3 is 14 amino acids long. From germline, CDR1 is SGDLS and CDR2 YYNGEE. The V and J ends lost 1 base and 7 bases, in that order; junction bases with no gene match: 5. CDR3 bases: TGTGCCAGCAGCGTACTGACTAGCCCTAATGAGCAGTTCTTC. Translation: CASSVLTSPNEQFF.

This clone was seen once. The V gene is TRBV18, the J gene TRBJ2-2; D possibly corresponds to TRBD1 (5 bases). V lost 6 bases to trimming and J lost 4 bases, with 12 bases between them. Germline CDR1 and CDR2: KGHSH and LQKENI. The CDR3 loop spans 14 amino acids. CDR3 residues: CASSRTGPTGELFF. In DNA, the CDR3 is TGTGCCAGCTCCCGTACAGGACCCACCGGGGAGCTGTTTTTT.

The CDR3 loop is CASSLLASGSSYNEQFF. The CDR3 coding sequence is TGTGCCAGCAGTTTATTGGCTAGCGGGAGCTCCTACAATGAGCAGTTCTTC. The genes are TRBV27 and TRBJ2-1; 10 positions agree with TRBD2. The CDR3 totals 17 residues. Per germline, CDR1 MNHEY and CDR2 SMNVEV (reference sequence). V shed 1 base, J shed 0 bases, and the junction held 3 bases outside the gene matches.

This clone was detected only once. This CDR3 reads CASANGGVEQYF. The CDR3 DNA sequence: TGCGCCAGCGCAAACGGGGGGGTTGAGCAGTACTTC. This chain uses TRBV4-1 with TRBJ2-7, with TRBD2 matching 8 bases. Losses at the gene ends were 8 bases for V and 7 bases for J; bases not matched to a gene: 7. Germline V gene sequence: CDR1 MGHRA, CDR2 YSYEKL. This CDR3 region has 12 residues.

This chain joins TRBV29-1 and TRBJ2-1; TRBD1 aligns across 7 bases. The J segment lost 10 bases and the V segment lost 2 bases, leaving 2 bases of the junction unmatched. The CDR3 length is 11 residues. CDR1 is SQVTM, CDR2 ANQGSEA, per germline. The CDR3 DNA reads TGCAGCGTTGAAAGGGGGCTGGAGCAGTTCTTC. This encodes CSVERGLEQFF.

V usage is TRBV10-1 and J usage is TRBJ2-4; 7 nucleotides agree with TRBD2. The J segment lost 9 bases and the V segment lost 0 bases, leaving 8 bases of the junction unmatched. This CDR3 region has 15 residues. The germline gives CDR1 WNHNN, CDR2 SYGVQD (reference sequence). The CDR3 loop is CASSESREGGGIQYF. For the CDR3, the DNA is TGCGCCAGCAGTGAGTCGAGGGAGGGTGGGGGCATTCAGTACTTC.

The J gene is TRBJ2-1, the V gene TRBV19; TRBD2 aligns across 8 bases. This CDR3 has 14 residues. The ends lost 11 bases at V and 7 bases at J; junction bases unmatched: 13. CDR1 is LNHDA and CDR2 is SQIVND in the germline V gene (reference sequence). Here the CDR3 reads CASFGPGLGNEQFF. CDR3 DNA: TGTGCCTCCTTCGGCCCGGGACTAGGTAATGAGCAGTTCTTC.

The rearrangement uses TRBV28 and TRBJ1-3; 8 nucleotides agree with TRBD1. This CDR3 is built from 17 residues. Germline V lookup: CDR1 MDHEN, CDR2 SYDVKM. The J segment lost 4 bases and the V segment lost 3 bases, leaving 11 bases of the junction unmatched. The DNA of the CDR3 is TGTGCCAGCAGTTTTCCCGGACAGGGAATGGGCGGAAACACCATATATTTT. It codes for CASSFPGQGMGGNTIYF.

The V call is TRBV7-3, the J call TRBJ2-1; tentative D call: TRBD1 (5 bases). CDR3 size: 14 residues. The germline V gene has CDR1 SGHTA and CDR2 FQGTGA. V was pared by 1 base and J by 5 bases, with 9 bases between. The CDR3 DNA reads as TGTGCCAGCAGCTTAAGGGGCGGTGACAATGAGCAGTTCTTC. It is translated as CASSLRGGDNEQFF.

CDR3 in amino acids: CASSMGPPGTIGDTQYF. The CDR3 coding sequence is TGTGCCAGCAGCATGGGTCCCCCAGGGACTATAGGGGATACGCAGTATTTT. This chain joins TRBV11-2 and TRBJ2-3; 7 positions match TRBD2. Germline CDR1 reads SGHAT; CDR2 reads FQNNGV. The CDR3 sequence is 17 residues long. V shed 5 bases, J shed 6 bases, and the junction held 17 bases outside the gene matches.

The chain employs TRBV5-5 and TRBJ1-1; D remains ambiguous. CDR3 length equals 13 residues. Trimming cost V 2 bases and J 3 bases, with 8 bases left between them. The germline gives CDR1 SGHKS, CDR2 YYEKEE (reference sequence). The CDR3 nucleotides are TGTGCCAGCAGCTTTAACCGGGACACTGAAGCTTTCTTT. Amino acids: CASSFNRDTEAFF. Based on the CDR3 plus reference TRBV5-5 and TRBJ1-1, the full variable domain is DAGVTQSPTHLIKTRGQQVTLRCSPISGHKSVSWYQQVLGQGPQFIFQYYEKEERGRGNFPDRFSARQFPNYSSELNVNALLLGDSALYLCASSFNRDTEAFFGQGTRLTVV.

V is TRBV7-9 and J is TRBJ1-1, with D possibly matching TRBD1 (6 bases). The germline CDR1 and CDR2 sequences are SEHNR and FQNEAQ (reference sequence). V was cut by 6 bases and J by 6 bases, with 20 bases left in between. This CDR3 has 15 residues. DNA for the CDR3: TGTGCCAGCAGTTTTGTATTATCAGGGGTTTCTGAAGCTTTCTTT. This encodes CASSFVLSGVSEAFF. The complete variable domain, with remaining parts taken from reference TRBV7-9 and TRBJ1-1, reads DTGVSQNPRHKITKRGQNVTFRCDPISEHNRLYWYRQTLGQGPEFLTYFQNEAQLEKSRLLSDRFSAERPKGSFSTLEIQRTEQGDSAMYLCASSFVLSGVSEAFFGQGTRLTVV.

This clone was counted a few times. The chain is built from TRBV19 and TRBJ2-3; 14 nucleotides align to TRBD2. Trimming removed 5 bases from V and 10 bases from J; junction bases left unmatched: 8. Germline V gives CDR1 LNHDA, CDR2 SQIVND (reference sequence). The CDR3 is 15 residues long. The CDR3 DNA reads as TGTGCCAGTAGTGGGACTAGCGGGAGCGAGCGTGCGCAGTATTTT. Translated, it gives CASSGTSGSERAQYF.

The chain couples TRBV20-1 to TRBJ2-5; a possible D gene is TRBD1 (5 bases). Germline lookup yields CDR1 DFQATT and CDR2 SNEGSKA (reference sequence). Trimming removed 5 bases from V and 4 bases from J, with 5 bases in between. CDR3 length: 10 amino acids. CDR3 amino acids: CSADRETQYF. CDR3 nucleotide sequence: TGCAGTGCTGACAGAGAGACCCAGTACTTC.

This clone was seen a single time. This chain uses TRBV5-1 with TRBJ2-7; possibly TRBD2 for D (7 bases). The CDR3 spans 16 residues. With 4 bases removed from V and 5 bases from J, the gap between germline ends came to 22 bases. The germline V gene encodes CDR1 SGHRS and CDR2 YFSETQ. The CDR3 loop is CASSISPGGSLDEQYF. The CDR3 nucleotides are TGCGCCAGCAGCATCAGCCCGGGGGGCAGTCTCGACGAGCAGTACTTC.

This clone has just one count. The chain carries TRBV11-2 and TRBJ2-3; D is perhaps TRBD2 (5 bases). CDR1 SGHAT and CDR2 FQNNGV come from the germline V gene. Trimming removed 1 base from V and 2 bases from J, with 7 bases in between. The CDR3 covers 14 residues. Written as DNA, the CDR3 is TGTGCCAGCAGCTTAGCGGGAACCACAGATACGCAGTATTTT. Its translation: CASSLAGTTDTQYF.

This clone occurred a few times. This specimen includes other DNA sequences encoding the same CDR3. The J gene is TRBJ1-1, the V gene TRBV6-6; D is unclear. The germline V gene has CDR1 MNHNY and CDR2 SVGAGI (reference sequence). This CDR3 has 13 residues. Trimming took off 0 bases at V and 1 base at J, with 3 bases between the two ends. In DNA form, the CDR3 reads TGTGCCAGCAGTTACTCTAGGAACACTGAAGCTTTCTTT. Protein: CASSYSRNTEAFF.

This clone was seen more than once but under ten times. DNA of the CDR3: TGCGCCAGCAGCCAGAATCCTCCGACTAGCGGCACAGATACGCAGTATTTT. It specifies CASSQNPPTSGTDTQYF. The chain joins TRBV5-1 to TRBJ2-3, with 8 positions matching TRBD2. J lost 1 base, V lost 4 bases, and 11 bases had no gene match. The CDR3 runs to 17 residues. Per the germline V gene, CDR1 is SGHRS and CDR2 is YFSETQ.

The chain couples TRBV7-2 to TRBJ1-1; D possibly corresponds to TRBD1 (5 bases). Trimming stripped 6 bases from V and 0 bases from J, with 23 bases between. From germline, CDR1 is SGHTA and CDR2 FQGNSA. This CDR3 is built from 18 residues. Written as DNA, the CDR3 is TGTGCCAGCAGAACCCTAATACGACAGCCAAACATGAACACTGAAGCTTTCTTT. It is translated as CASRTLIRQPNMNTEAFF.

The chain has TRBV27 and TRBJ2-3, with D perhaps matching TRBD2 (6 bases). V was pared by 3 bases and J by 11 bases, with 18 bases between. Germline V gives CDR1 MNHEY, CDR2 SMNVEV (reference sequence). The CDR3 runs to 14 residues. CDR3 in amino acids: CASSFGRAGSVQYF. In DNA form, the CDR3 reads TGTGCCAGCAGTTTCGGGCGAGCGGGTTCGGTGCAGTATTTT.

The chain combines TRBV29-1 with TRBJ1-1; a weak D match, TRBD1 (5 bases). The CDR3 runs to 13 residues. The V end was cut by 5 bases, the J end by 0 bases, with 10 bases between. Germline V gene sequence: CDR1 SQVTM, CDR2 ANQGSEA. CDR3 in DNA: TGCAGCGTTCTCGGGGGAATGAACACTGAAGCTTTCTTT. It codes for CSVLGGMNTEAFF.

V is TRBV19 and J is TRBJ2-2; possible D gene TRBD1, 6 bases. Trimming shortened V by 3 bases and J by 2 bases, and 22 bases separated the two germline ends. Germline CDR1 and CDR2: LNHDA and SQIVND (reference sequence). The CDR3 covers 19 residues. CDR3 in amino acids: CASSMYVVRGTTNTGELFF. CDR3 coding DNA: TGTGCCAGTAGTATGTACGTCGTAAGGGGGACAACCAACACCGGGGAGCTGTTTTTT.

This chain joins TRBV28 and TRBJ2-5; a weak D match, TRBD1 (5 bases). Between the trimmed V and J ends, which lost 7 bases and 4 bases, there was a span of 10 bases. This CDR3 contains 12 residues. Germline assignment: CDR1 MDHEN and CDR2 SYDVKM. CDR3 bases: TGTGCCAGCAATGTGGGGCTAGAGACCCAGTACTTC. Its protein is CASNVGLETQYF.

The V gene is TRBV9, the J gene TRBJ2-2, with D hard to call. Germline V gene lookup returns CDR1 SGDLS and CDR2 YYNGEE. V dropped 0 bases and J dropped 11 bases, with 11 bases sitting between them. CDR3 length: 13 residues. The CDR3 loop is CASSVASLSELFF. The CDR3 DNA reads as TGTGCCAGCAGCGTAGCGTCTCTGAGCGAGCTGTTTTTT. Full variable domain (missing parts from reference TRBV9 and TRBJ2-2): DSGVTQTPKHLITATGQRVTLRCSPRSGDLSVYWYQQSLDQGLQFLIQYYNGEERAKGNILERFSAQQFPDLHSELNLSSLELGDSALYFCASSVASLSELFFGEGSRLTVL.

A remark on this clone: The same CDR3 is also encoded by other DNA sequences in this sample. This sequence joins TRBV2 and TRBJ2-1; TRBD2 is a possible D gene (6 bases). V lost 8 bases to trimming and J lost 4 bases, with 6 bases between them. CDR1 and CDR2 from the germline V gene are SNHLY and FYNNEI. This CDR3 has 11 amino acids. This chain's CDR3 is CASGGYNEQFF. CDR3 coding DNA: TGTGCCAGCGGGGGGTACAATGAGCAGTTCTTC.

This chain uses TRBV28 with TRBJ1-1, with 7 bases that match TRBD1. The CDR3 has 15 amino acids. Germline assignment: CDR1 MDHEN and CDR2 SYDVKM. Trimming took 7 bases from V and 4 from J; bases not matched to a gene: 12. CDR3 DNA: TGTGCCAGCAAATTAGGGGGCCGGCAGCCCACTGAAGCTTTCTTT. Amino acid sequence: CASKLGGRQPTEAFF. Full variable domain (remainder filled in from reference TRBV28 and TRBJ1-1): DVKVTQSSRYLVKRTGEKVFLECVQDMDHENMFWYRQDPGLGLRLIYFSYDVKMKEKGDIPEGYSVSREKKERFSLILESASTNQTSMYLCASKLGGRQPTEAFFGQGTRLTVV.

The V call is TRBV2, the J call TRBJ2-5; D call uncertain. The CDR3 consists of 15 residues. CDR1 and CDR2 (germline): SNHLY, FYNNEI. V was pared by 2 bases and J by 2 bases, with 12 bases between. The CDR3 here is CASSEITPPQETQYF. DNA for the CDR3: TGTGCCAGCAGTGAAATTACACCGCCTCAAGAGACCCAGTACTTC.